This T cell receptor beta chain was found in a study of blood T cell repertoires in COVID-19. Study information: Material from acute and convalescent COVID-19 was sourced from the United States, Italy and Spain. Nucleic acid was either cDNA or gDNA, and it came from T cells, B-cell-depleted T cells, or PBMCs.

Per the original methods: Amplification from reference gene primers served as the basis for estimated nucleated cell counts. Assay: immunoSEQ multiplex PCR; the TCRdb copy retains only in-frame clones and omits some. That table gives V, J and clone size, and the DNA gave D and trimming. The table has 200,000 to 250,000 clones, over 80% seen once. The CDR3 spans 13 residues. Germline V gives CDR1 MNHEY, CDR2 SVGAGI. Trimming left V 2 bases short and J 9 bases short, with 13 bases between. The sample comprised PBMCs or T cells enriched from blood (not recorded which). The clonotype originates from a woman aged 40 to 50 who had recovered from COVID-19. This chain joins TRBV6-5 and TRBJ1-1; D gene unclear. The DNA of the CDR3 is TGTGCCAGCAGTTACGGTGGTGAGAGGAAAGCTTTCTTT. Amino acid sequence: CASSYGGERKAFF.